This entry lists 31 T cell receptor beta chains sequenced from one sample in a study of T cells expressing NK-cell markers. TCRdb re-called the 5' RACE reads; one entry per CDR3 protein, DNA not given. This sample lists over 100,000 distinct CDR3 sequences; its ten largest clones have about 18%. The sample was blood T cells: a sorted CD56 or NKG2C T cell subset, CD4+ or CD8+ T cells, or bulk PBMC T cells (not recorded which). The source is a woman between 18 and 70 years old in good health.

V is TRBV7-9 and J is TRBJ2-5. The CDR3 runs 12 residues. Germline lookup yields CDR1 SEHNR and CDR2 FQNEAQ (reference sequence). CDR3 sequence: CASSRDVETQYF.

V and J are TRBV5-4 and TRBJ2-3; there is no DNA to check the TCRdb D call of TRBD1. Germline V lookup: CDR1 SGHNT, CDR2 YYREEE (reference sequence). The CDR3 totals 15 residues. Here the CDR3 reads CASSQSWGLLDTQYF.

V is TRBV6-5 and J is TRBJ2-3; absent DNA, TCRdb's TRBD1 call cannot be checked. CDR1 and CDR2 (germline): MNHEY, SVGAGI. The CDR3 runs to 13 residues. This CDR3 reads CASSYGGTDTQYF.

V gene TRBV7-9 combines with J gene TRBJ2-5. There are 15 residues in the CDR3. The germline gives CDR1 SEHNR, CDR2 FQNEAQ (reference sequence). This CDR3 reads CASSSPWAYQETQYF.

V gene TRBV12-3 or TRBV12-4 combines with J gene TRBJ1-5; TCRdb proposes TRBD1, but this gene call is untestable without DNA. The CDR3 runs to 11 residues. The CDR3: CASSLRGPQHF.

The chain is built from TRBV27 and TRBJ2-7; TCRdb picks TRBD2, but there is no DNA to check that call. Germline V gene sequence: CDR1 MNHEY, CDR2 SMNVEV (reference sequence). This CDR3 is built from 13 residues. This chain's CDR3 is CASSLMGGGEQYF.

The chain uses TRBV5-4 and TRBJ2-1; absent DNA, TCRdb's TRBD2 call cannot be checked. Germline V gene lookup returns CDR1 SGHNT and CDR2 YYREEE (reference sequence). CDR3 size: 19 residues. CDR3 sequence: CASSFPPSGPPGLYNEQFF.

The chain recombines TRBV4-2 with TRBJ1-5. The CDR3 spans 15 residues. Germline lookup yields CDR1 LGHNA and CDR2 YNFKEQ. The CDR3 loop is CASSQDGSDNQPQHF.

The chain links TRBV21-1 to TRBJ1-5. TRBV21-1 is a documented pseudogene. The CDR3 is made up of 12 amino acids. The CDR3 sequence is CASSKGWQPQHF.

This chain connects TRBV20-1 to TRBJ1-1; TCRdb's D call of TRBD1 is untestable without DNA. Germline assignment: CDR1 DFQATT and CDR2 SNEGSKA (reference sequence). The CDR3 contains 14 residues. The CDR3 spells CSAREKGLNTEAFF.

V gene TRBV25-1 combines with J gene TRBJ1-1; there is no DNA to check the TCRdb D call of TRBD1. Per the germline V gene, CDR1 is MGHDK and CDR2 is SYGVNS. This CDR3 has 15 amino acids. CDR3 sequence: CASSEWGQGNTEAFF.

This sequence joins TRBV20-1 and TRBJ2-2; the TRBD2 assignment by TCRdb is unverifiable without DNA. Germline V gene lookup returns CDR1 DFQATT and CDR2 SNEGSKA (reference sequence). This CDR3 is built from 19 residues. The CDR3 is CSAHTIHRGGPAGGGELFF.

CDR3 region: CASSISAGAYNEQFF. The chain is built from TRBV19 and TRBJ2-1. Germline V lookup: CDR1 LNHDA, CDR2 SQIVND (reference sequence). The CDR3 consists of 15 residues.

The gene calls are TRBV27 and TRBJ1-2. Germline-derived CDR1 and CDR2 are MNHEY and SMNVEV (reference sequence). The CDR3 loop spans 12 amino acids. The CDR3 loop reads CASGVGGYGYTF.

CDR3: CASSLVGLEADTQYF. The J gene is TRBJ2-3, the V gene TRBV5-1; the TRBD2 assignment by TCRdb is unverifiable without DNA. The CDR3 is 15 amino acids. The germline V gene has CDR1 SGHRS and CDR2 YFSETQ.

This sequence joins TRBV7-9 and TRBJ1-5. The CDR3 is made up of 13 amino acids. Looked up from germline, CDR1 is SEHNR and CDR2 is FQNEAQ (reference sequence). The CDR3 region is CASSPIPAWAQHF.

The chain's CDR3 is CASSVVGPNSPLHF. The chain carries TRBV9 and TRBJ1-6. Looked up from germline, CDR1 is SGDLS and CDR2 is YYNGEE. CDR3 length equals 14 residues.

The rearrangement uses TRBV9 and TRBJ2-1; the TCRdb D gene call, TRBD1, has no DNA to confirm it. Germline CDR1 reads SGDLS; CDR2 reads YYNGEE. The CDR3 contains 12 residues. The CDR3 is CASERGDNEQFF. The complete variable domain, with remaining parts taken from reference TRBV9 and TRBJ2-1, reads DSGVTQTPKHLITATGQRVTLRCSPRSGDLSVYWYQQSLDQGLQFLIQYYNGEERAKGNILERFSAQQFPDLHSELNLSSLELGDSALYFCASERGDNEQFFGPGTRLTVL.

The rearrangement joins TRBV19 to TRBJ2-7; with no DNA, the TCRdb D assignment of TRBD1 cannot be verified. The CDR3 has 13 residues. In germline, CDR1 is LNHDA, CDR2 SQIVND (reference sequence). CDR3 sequence reads: CASSIQGHPEQYF.

The chain employs TRBV20-1 and TRBJ2-3; no DNA is available, so the TRBD1 call from TCRdb remains unchecked. This CDR3 has 15 amino acids. Germline assignment: CDR1 DFQATT and CDR2 SNEGSKA (reference sequence). The CDR3 protein is CSAPPRDRAEDTQYF.

The chain recombines TRBV11-1 with TRBJ2-5; TCRdb's assignment of TRBD1 cannot be checked, as there is no DNA. The germline CDR1 and CDR2 sequences are SGHAT and FQDESV (reference sequence). The CDR3 loop spans 16 amino acids. The CDR3 protein is CASRQTQGGHQETQYF.

The chain couples TRBV28 to TRBJ2-3; TCRdb calls TRBD1, which cannot be checked without DNA. The CDR3 is 16 amino acids. The germline V gene has CDR1 MDHEN and CDR2 SYDVKM. CDR3 amino acids: CASSSSRWGWTDTQYF.

The chain joins TRBV18 to TRBJ1-1. Germline V CDR1 and CDR2: KGHSH, LQKENI. This CDR3 is built from 14 residues. The CDR3 reads CASSHPVRNTEAFF. The full variable domain, its missing parts supplied by reference TRBV18 and TRBJ1-1, is NAGVMQNPRHLVRRRGQEARLRCSPMKGHSHVYWYRQLPEEGLKFMVYLQKENIIDESGMPKERFSAEFPKEGPSILRIQQVVRGDSAAYFCASSHPVRNTEAFFGQGTRLTVV.

The CDR3 protein is CASSDPLDMNTEAFF. This chain connects TRBV6-1 to TRBJ1-1; the D call from TCRdb, TRBD1, cannot be confirmed without DNA. CDR3 length: 15 amino acids. Looked up from germline, CDR1 is MNHNS and CDR2 is SASEGT.

The CDR3 is CASSLGLIAGGADEQYF. The chain links TRBV12-3 or TRBV12-4 to TRBJ2-7; lacking DNA, the TRBD1 call made by TCRdb goes unchecked. The CDR3 is 17 amino acids.

This CDR3 reads CASTQTGTFNEQFF. The gene calls are TRBV12-3 or TRBV12-4 and TRBJ2-1; with no DNA, the TCRdb D assignment of TRBD2 cannot be verified. CDR3 length equals 14 residues.

The V and J genes are TRBV12-3 or TRBV12-4 and TRBJ2-1; TCRdb reports TRBD2, a call that lacks DNA to check it against. The CDR3 extends over 12 amino acids. The CDR3 reads CASGLAGREQFF.

CDR3 amino acids: CASSQDRGERYEQYF. The gene calls are TRBV4-3 and TRBJ2-7; the TCRdb call, TRBD2, lacks DNA for checking. Germline V gives CDR1 LGHNA, CDR2 YSLEER. The CDR3 is made up of 15 amino acids.

This chain links TRBV6-1 with TRBJ2-3; TCRdb outputs TRBD1, but without DNA this stays unchecked. CDR3 length equals 14 residues. Looked up from germline, CDR1 is MNHNS and CDR2 is SASEGT. CDR3 in amino acids: CASSETGPTDTQYF.

The gene calls are TRBV20-1 and TRBJ2-1; TCRdb returns TRBD2, unconfirmable since there is no DNA. Germline loops: CDR1 DFQATT, CDR2 SNEGSKA (reference sequence). The CDR3 contains 14 residues. This chain's CDR3 is CSAPLAGVGGEQFF.

V and J are TRBV19 and TRBJ2-3. This CDR3 comprises 15 residues. In germline, CDR1 is LNHDA, CDR2 SQIVND (reference sequence). This CDR3 reads CASSPTQDPTDTQYF.